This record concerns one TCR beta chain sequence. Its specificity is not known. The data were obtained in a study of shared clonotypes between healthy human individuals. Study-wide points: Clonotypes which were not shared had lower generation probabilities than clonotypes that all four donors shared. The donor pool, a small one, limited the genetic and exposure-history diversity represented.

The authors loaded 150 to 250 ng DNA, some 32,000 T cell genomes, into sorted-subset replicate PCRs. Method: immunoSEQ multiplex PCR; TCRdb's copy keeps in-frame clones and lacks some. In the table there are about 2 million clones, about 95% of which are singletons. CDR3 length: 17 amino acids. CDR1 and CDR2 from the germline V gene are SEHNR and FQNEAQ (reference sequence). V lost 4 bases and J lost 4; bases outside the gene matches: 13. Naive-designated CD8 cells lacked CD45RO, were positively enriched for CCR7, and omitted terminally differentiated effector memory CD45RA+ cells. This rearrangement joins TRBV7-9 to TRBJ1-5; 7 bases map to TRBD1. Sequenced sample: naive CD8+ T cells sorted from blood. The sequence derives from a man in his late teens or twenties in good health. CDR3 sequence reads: CASSSDREGWGNQPQHF. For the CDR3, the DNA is TGTGCCAGCAGCTCCGACAGGGAGGGGTGGGGGAATCAGCCCCAGCATTTT.